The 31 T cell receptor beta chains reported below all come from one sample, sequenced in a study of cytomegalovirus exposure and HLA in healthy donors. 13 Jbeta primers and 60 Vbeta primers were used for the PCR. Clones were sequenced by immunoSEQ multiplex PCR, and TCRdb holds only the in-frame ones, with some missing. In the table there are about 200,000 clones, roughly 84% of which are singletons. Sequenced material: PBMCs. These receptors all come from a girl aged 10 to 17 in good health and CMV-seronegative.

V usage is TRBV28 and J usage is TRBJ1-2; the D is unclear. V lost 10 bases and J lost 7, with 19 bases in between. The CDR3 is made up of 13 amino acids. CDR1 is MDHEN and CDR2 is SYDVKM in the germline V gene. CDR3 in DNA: TGTGCCACCGAAAACCGCGACCGGAGTGGCTACACCTTC. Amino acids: CATENRDRSGYTF.

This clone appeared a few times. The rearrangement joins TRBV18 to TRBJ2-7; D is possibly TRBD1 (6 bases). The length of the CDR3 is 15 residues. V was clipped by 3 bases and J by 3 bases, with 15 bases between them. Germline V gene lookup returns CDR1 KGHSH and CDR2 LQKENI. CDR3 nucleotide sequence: TGTGCCAGCTCACCTAGGGCAGGGGTGGGCTACGAGCAGTACTTC. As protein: CASSPRAGVGYEQYF.

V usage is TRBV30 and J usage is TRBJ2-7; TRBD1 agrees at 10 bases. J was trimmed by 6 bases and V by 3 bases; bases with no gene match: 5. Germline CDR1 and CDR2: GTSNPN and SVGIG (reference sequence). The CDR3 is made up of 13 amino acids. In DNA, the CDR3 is TGTGCCTGGAGCGGGACAGGGGTCTTCGAGCAGTACTTC. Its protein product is CAWSGTGVFEQYF.

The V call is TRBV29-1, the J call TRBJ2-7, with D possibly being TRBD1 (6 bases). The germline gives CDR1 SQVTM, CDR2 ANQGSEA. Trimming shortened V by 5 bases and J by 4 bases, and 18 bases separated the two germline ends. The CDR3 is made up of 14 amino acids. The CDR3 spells CSVQQGYPVYEQYF. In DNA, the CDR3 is TGCAGCGTTCAACAGGGATATCCAGTTTACGAGCAGTACTTC.

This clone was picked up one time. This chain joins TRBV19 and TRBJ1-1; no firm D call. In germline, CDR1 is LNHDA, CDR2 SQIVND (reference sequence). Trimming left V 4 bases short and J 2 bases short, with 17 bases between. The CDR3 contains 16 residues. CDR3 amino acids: CASSNRPNRVNTEAFF. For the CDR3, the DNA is TGTGCCAGTAGTAACCGACCGAACAGAGTAAACACTGAAGCTTTCTTT.

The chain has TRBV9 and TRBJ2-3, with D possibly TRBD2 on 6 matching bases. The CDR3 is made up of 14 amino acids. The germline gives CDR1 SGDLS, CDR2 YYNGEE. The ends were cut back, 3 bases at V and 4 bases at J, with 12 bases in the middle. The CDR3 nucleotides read TGTGCCAGCAGCGCCAGACTAGGGGCAGATACGCAGTATTTT. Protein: CASSARLGADTQYF.

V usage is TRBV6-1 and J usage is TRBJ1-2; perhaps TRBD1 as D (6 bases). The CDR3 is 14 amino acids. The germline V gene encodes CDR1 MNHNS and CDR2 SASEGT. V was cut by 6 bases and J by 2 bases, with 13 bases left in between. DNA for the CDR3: TGTGCCAGCAGGACGCCAGGGGAGAACTATGGCTACACCTTC. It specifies CASRTPGENYGYTF.

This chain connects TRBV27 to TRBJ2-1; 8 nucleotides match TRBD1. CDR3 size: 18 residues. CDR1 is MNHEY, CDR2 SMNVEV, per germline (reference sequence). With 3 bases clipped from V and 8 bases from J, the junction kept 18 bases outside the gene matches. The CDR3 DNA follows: TGTGCCAGCAGTTTTGGAACAGGGGGAACAGGTAACAGGTATGAGCAGTTCTTC. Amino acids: CASSFGTGGTGNRYEQFF.

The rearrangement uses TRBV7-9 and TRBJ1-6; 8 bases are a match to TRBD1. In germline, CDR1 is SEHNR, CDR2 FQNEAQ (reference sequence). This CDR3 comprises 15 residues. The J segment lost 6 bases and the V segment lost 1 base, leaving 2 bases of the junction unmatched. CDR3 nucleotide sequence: TGTGCCAGCAGCTTAGGACAGGGGAGTAATTCACCCCTCCACTTT. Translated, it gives CASSLGQGSNSPLHF.

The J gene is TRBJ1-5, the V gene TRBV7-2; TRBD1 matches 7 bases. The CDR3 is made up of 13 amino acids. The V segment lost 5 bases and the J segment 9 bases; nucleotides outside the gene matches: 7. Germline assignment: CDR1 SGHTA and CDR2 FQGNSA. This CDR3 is CASSLTRDRPQHF. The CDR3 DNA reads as TGTGCCAGCAGCCTGACTCGGGACAGGCCCCAGCATTTT.

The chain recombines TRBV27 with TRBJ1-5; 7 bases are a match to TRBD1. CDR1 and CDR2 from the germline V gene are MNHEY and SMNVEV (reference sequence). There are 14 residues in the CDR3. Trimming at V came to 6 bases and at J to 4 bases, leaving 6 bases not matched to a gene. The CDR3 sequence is CASSYRGWNQPQHF. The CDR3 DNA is TGTGCCAGCAGCTACAGGGGCTGGAATCAGCCCCAGCATTTT.

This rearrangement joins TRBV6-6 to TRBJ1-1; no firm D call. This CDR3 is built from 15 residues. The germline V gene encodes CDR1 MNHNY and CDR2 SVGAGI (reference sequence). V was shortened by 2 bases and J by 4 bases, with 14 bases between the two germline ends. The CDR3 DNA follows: TGTGCCAGCAGTTACGTTTCCTCTGGGAGCACTGAAGCTTTCTTT. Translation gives CASSYVSSGSTEAFF.

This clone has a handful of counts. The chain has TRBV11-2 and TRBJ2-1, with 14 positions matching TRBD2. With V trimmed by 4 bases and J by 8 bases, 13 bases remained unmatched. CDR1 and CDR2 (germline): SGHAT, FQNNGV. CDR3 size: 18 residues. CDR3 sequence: CASSWRPAGLAGVYEQFF. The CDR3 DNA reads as TGTGCCAGCAGCTGGAGACCAGCGGGACTAGCGGGAGTGTATGAGCAGTTCTTC. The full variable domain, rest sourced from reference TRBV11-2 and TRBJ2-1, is EAGVAQSPRYKIIEKRQSVAFWCNPISGHATLYWYQQILGQGPKLLIQFQNNGVVDDSQLPKDRFSAERLKGVDSTLKIQPAKLEDSAVYLCASSWRPAGLAGVYEQFFGPGTRLTVL.

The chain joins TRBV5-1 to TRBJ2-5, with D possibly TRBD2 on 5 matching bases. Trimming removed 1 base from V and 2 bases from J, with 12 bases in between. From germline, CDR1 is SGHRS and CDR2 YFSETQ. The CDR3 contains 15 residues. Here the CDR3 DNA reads TGCGCCAGCAGCTTGCGCGGGCTACCTCAAGAGACCCAGTACTTC. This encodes CASSLRGLPQETQYF.

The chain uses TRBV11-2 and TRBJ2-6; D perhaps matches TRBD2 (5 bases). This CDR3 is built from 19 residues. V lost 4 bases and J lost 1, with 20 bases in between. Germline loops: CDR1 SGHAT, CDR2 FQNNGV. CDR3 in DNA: TGTGCCAGCAGCTCGGTAACCGGGATTATGGCGTCTGGGGCCAACGTCCTGACTTTC. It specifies CASSSVTGIMASGANVLTF.

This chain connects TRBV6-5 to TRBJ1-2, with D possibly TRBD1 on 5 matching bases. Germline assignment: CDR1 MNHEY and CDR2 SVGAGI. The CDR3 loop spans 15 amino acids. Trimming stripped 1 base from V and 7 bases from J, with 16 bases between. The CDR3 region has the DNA TGTGCCAGCAGTTACTTGGACAAAAGGGCACTTGGCTACACCTTC. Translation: CASSYLDKRALGYTF.

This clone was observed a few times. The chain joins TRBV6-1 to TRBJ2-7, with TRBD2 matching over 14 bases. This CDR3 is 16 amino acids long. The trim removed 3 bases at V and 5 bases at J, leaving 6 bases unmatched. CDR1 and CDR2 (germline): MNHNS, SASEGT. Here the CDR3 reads CASSDLGLAGENEQYF. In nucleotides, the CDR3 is TGTGCCAGCAGTGACCTGGGACTAGCGGGAGAAAACGAGCAGTACTTC.

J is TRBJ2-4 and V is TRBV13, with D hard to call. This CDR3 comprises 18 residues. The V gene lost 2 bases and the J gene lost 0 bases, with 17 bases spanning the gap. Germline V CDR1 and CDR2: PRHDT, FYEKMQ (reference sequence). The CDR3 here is CASSLRPLGTLAKNIQYF. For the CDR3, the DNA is TGTGCCAGCAGCTTACGCCCCCTAGGAACCCTAGCCAAAAACATTCAGTACTTC.

The CDR3 bases are TGTGCCAGCAGCGCCGGGACAGGGCGCTCCTTCTACGAGCAGTACTTC. Amino acid sequence: CASSAGTGRSFYEQYF. The chain joins TRBV5-6 to TRBJ2-7, with TRBD1 matching over 9 bases. CDR1 and CDR2 (germline): SGHDT, YYEEEE. V shed 4 bases, J shed 3 bases, and the junction held 11 bases outside the gene matches. CDR3 length: 16 amino acids.

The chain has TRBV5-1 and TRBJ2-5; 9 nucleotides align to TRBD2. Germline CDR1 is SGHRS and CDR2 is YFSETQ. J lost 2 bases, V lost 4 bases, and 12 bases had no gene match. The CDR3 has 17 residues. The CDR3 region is CASSPIFSAGGQETQYF. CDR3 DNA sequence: TGCGCCAGCAGCCCTATATTCTCTGCGGGGGGGCAAGAGACCCAGTACTTC.

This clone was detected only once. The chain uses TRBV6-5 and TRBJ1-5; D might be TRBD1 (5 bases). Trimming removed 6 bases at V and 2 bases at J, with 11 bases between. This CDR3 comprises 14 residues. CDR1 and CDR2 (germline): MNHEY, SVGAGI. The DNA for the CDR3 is TGTGCCAGCAGGGCAGGGTACGGCAATCAGCCCCAGCATTTT. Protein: CASRAGYGNQPQHF.

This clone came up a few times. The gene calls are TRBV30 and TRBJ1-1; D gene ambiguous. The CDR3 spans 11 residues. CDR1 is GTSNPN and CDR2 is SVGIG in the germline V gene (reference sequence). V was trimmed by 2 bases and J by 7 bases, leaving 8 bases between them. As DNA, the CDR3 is TGTGCCTGGAGTTACGGGATTGAAGCTTTCTTT. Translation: CAWSYGIEAFF. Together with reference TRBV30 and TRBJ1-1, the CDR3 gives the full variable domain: SQTIHQWPATLVQPVGSPLSLECTVEGTSNPNLYWYRQAAGRGLQLLFYSVGIGQISSEVPQNLSASRPQDRQFILSSKKLLLSDSGFYLCAWSYGIEAFFGQGTRLTVV.

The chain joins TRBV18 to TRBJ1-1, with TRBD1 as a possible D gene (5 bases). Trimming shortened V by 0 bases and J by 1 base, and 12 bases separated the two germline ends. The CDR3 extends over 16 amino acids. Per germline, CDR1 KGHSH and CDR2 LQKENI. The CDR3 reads CASSPPGAGENTEAFF. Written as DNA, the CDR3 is TGTGCCAGCTCACCACCGGGCGCGGGGGAGAACACTGAAGCTTTCTTT.

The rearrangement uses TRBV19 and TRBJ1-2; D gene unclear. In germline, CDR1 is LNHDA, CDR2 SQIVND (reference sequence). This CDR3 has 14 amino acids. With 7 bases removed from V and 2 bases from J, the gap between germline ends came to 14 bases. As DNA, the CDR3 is TGTGCCAGTAAATCCCCAGGAAGAAACTATGGCTACACCTTC. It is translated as CASKSPGRNYGYTF.

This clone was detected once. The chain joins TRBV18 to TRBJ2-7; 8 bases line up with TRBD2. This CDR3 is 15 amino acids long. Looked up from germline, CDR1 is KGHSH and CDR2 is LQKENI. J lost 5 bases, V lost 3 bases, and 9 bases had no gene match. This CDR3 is CASSPHGTRKDEQYF. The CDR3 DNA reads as TGTGCCAGCTCACCCCACGGGACTAGGAAGGACGAGCAGTACTTC.

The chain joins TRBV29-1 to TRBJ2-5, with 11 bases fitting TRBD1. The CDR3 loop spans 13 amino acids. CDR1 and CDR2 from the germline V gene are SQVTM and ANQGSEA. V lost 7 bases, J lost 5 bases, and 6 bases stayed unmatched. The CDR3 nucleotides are TGCAGCGGATCCGGGACAGGGGGGGAGACCCAGTACTTC. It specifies CSGSGTGGETQYF.

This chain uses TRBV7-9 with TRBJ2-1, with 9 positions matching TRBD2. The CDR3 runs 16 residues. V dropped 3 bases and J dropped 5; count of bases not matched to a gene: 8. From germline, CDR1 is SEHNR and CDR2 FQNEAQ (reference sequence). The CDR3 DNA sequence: TGTGCCAGCAGCTTCGCTAGCGGGACGTCTAACAATGAGCAGTTCTTC. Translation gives CASSFASGTSNNEQFF. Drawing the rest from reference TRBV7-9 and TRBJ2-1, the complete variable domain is DTGVSQNPRHKITKRGQNVTFRCDPISEHNRLYWYRQTLGQGPEFLTYFQNEAQLEKSRLLSDRFSAERPKGSFSTLEIQRTEQGDSAMYLCASSFASGTSNNEQFFGPGTRLTVL.

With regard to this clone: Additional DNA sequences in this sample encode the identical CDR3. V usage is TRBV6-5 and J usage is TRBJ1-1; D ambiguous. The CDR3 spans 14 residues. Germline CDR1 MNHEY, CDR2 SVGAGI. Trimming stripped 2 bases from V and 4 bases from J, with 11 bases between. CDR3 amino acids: CASSYEGESTEAFF. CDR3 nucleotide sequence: TGTGCCAGCAGTTACGAGGGTGAGAGCACTGAAGCTTTCTTT.

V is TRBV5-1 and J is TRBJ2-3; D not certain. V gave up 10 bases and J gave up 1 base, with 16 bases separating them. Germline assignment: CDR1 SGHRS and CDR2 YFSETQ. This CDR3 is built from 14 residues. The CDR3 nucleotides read TGCGCCTCGAACTCAGGCTCCGGCACAGATACGCAGTATTTT. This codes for CASNSGSGTDTQYF.

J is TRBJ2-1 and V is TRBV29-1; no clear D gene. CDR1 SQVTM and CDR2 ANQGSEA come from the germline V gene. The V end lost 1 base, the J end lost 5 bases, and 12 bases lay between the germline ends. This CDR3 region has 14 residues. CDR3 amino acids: CSVEGLTLDNEQFF. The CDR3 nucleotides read TGCAGCGTTGAAGGACTGACGCTCGACAATGAGCAGTTCTTC.

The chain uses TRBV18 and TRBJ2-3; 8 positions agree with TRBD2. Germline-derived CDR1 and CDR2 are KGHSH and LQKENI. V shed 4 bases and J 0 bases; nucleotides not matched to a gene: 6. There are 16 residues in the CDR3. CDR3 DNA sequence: TGTGCCAGCTCACTGAATAGCGGGGCAAGCACAGATACGCAGTATTTT. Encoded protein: CASSLNSGASTDTQYF. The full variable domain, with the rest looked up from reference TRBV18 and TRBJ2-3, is NAGVMQNPRHLVRRRGQEARLRCSPMKGHSHVYWYRQLPEEGLKFMVYLQKENIIDESGMPKERFSAEFPKEGPSILRIQQVVRGDSAAYFCASSLNSGASTDTQYFGPGTRLTVL.